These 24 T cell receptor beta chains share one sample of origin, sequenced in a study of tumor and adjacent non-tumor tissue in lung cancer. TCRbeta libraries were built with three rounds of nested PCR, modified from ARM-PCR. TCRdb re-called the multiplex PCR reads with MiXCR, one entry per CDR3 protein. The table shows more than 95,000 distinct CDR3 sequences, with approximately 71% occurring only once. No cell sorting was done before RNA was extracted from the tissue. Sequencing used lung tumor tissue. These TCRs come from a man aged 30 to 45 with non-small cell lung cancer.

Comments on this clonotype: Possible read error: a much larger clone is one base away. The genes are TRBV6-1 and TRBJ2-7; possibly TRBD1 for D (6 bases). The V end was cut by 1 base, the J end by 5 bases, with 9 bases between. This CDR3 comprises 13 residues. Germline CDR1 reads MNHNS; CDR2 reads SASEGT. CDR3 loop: CASSEVTGNEQYF. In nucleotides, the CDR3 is TGTGCCAGCAGTGAAGTCACAGGGAACGAGCAGTACTTC.

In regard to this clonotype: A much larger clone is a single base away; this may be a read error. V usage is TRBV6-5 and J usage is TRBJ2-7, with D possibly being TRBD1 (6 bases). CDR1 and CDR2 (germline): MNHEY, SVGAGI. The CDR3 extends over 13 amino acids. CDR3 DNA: TGTGCCAGCAGTTACGGACAGACCTACAAGCAGTACTTC. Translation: CASSYGQTYKQYF.

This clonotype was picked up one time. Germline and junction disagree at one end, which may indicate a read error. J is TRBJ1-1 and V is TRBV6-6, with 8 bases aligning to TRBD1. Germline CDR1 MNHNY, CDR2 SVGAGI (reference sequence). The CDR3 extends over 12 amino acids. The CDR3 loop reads CSSSYSTGGAFF. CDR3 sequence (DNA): TGTTCCAGCAGTTACTCCACAGGGGGAGCTTTCTTT.

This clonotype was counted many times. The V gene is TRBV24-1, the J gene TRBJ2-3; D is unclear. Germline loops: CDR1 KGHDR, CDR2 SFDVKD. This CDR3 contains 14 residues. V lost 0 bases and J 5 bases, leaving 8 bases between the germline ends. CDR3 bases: TGTGCCACCAGTGATTTGGAAGGTATAGATACGCAGTATTTT. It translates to CATSDLEGIDTQYF.

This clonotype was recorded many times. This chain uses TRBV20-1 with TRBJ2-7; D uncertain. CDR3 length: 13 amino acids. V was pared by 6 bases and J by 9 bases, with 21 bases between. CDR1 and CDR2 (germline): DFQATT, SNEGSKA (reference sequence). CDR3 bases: TGCAGTGCAACCCCCTCCCGGTTCGCGGTGCAGTACTTC. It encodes CSATPSRFAVQYF.

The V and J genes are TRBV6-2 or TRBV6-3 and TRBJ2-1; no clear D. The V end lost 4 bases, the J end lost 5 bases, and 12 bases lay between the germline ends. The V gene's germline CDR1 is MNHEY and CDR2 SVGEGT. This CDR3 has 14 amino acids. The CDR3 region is CASSSPYANNEQFF. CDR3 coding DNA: TGTGCCAGCAGTTCCCCTTATGCCAACAATGAGCAGTTCTTC.

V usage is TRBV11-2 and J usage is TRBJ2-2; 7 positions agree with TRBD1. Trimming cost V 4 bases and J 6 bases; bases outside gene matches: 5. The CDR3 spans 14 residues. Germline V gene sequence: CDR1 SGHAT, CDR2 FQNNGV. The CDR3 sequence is CASSWTGGPGELFF. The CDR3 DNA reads TGTGCCAGCAGCTGGACAGGAGGCCCCGGGGAGCTGTTTTTT.

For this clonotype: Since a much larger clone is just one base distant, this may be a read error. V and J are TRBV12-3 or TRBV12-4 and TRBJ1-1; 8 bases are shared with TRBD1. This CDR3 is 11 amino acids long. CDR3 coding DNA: TGTGGCAGCAGCAGCACAGGGGGAGCTTTCTTT. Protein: CGSSSTGGAFF.

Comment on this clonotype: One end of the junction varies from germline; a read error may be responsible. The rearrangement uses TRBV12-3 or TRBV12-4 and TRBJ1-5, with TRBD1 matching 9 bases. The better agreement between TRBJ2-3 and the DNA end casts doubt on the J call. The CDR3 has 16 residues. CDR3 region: CASSLDGTGLNQPQYF. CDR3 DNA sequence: TGTGCTAGCAGTTTAGATGGGACAGGGCTTAATCAGCCCCAGTATTTT.

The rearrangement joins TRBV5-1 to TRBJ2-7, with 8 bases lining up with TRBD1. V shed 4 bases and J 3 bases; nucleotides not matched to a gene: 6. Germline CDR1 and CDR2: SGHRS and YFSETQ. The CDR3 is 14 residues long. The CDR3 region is CASSTTGARYEQYF. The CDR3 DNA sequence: TGCGCCAGCAGCACGACAGGGGCCCGCTACGAGCAGTACTTC.

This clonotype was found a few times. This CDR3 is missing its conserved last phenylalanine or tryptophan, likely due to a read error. CDR3 sequence: CSASTGFYEQYL. CDR3 bases: TGCAGTGCATCGACAGGGTTCTACGAGCAGTACTTA. The V gene is TRBV20-1, the J gene TRBJ2-7; TRBD1 aligns across 7 bases. This CDR3 spans 12 amino acids. Trimming removed 6 bases from V and 3 bases from J; junction bases left unmatched: 5. Per the germline V gene, CDR1 is DFQATT and CDR2 is SNEGSKA (reference sequence).

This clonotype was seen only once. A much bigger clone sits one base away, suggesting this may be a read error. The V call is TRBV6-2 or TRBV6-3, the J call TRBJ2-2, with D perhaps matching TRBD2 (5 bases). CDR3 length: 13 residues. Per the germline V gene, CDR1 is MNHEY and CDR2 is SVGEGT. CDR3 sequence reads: CASSFQEVGKLFF. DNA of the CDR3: TGTGCCAGCAGTTTCCAGGAAGTCGGGAAGCTGTTTTTT.

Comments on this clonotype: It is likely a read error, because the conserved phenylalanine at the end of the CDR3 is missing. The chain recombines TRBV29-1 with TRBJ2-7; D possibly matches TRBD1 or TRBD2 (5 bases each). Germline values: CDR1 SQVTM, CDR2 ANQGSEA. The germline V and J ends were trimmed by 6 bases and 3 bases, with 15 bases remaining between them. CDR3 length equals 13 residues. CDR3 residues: CSVRREQGYEQYI. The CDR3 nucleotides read TGCAGCGTCCGTAGGGAGCAGGGCTACGAGCAGTACATC.

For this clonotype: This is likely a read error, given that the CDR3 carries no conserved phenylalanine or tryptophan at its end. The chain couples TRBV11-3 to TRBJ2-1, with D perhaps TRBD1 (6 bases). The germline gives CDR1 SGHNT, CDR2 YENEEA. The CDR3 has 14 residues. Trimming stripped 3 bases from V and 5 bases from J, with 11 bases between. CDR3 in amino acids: CASSLPDRDNEQFS. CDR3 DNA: TGTGCCAGCAGCTTGCCGGACAGAGACAATGAGCAGTTCTCC.

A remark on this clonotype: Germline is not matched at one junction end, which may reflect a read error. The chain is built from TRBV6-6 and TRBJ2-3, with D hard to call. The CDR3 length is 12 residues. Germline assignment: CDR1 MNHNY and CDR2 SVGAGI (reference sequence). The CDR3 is CTSIWEGDTQYF. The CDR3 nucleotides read TGTACCAGCATTTGGGAAGGAGATACGCAGTATTTT.

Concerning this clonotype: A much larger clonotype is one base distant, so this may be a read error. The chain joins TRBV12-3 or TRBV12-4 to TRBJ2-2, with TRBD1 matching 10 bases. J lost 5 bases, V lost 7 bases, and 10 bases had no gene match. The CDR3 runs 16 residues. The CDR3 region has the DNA TGTGCCAGCAACTCATCGGACAGGGGGTTAACCGGGGAGCTGTTTTTT. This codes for CASNSSDRGLTGELFF.

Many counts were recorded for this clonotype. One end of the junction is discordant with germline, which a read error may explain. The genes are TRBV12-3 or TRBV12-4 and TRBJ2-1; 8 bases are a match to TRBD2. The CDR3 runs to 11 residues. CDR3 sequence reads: CASSLGLEILF. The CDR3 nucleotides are TGTGCCAGCAGTTTGGGACTAGAGATCCTCTTC.

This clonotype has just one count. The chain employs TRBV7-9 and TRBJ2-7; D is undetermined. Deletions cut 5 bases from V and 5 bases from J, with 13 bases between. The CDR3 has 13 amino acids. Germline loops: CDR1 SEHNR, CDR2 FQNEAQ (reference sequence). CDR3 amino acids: CASSRTLDHEQYF. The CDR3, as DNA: TGTGCCAGCAGCCGTACTCTAGACCACGAGCAGTACTTC.

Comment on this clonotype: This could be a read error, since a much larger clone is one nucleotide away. The CDR3 sequence: CASSLSRDRAYGYSF. The CDR3 DNA follows: TGTGCCAGCAGTTTGTCAAGGGACAGGGCTTATGGCTACTCCTTC. The V gene is TRBV12-3 or TRBV12-4, the J gene TRBJ1-2; TRBD1 agrees at 9 bases. The CDR3 loop spans 15 amino acids.

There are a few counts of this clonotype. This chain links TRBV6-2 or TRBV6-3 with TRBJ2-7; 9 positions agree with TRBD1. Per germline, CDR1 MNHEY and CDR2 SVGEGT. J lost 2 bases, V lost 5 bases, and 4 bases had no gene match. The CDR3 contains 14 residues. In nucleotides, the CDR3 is TGTGCCAGCAGTATATACAGGGGGCCCTACGAGCAGTACTTC. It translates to CASSIYRGPYEQYF.

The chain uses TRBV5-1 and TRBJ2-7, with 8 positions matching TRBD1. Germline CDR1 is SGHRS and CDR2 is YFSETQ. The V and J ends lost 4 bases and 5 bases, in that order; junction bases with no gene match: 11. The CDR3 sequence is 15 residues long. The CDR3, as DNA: TGCGCCAGCAGCCAAATAGACAGGGGTTCCAACGAGCAGTACTTC. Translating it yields CASSQIDRGSNEQYF.

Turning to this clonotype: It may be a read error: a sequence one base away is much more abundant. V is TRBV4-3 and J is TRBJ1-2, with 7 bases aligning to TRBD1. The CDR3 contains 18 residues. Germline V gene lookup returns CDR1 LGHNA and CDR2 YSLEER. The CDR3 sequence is CASSQDPGQRYTNYGYIF. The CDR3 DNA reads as TGCGCCAGCAGCCAAGATCCGGGACAGAGATACACTAACTATGGCTACATCTTC.

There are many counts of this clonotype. CDR3 residues: CASSQDDRGESTYEQYF. CDR3 nucleotides: TGCGCCAGCAGCCAAGATGATAGGGGAGAGTCAACCTACGAGCAGTACTTC. This chain connects TRBV4-1 to TRBJ2-7; tentatively, D is TRBD1 or TRBD2 (5 bases each). Per the germline V gene, CDR1 is MGHRA and CDR2 is YSYEKL. V was clipped by 0 bases and J by 2 bases, with 17 bases between them. This CDR3 region has 17 residues.

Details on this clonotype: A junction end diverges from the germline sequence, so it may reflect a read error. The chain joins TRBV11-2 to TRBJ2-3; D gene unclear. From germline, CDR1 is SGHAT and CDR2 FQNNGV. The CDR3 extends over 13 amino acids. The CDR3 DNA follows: TGTCCCAGCAGCTTAGTAGTCACAAATACGCAGTATTTT. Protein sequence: CPSSLVVTNTQYF.